Presented here are 15 T cell receptor beta chains from one specimen sequenced in a study of T-cell memory formation after mild COVID-19. One entry per CDR3 protein results from TCRdb running MiXCR on the 5' RACE reads. The repertoire holds roughly 49,000 distinct CDR3 sequences, with 27% as singletons. The material sequenced was PBMCs or a T cell subset sorted from them (not recorded which). Receptors originate from a man aged 18-30 years who had mild COVID-19 (a few samples of this study predate the infection). Cell type and time point are not known.

The CDR3 DNA is TGTGCCACCTTGGATAGCTCTGGGGCCAACGTCCTGACTTTC. Translation gives CATLDSSGANVLTF. This chain uses TRBV24-1 with TRBJ2-6; D remains unclear. CDR1 is KGHDR, CDR2 SFDVKD, per germline. V was shortened by 9 bases and J by 0 bases, with 8 bases between the two germline ends. CDR3 length: 14 residues.

This clonotype has a count of ten or more. V gene TRBV2 combines with J gene TRBJ2-7; D ambiguous. This CDR3 has 15 residues. CDR1 SNHLY and CDR2 FYNNEI come from the germline V gene. V lost 6 bases and J 5 bases, leaving 20 bases between the germline ends. The CDR3 sequence: CASRDGTLWLDEQYF. The DNA of the CDR3 is TGTGCCAGCAGGGATGGTACGCTATGGCTGGACGAGCAGTACTTC.

A single count supports this clonotype. This chain joins TRBV6-2 or TRBV6-3 and TRBJ2-7, with 7 bases fitting TRBD1. Trimming took 6 bases from V and 5 from J; bases not matched to a gene: 7. The CDR3 runs 13 residues. Looked up from germline, CDR1 is MNHEY and CDR2 is SVGEGT. CDR3 nucleotide sequence: TGTGCCAGCAGAACACAGGGGTTAAACGAGCAGTACGTC. It specifies CASRTQGLNEQYV.

This clonotype was detected only once. The V gene is TRBV9, the J gene TRBJ1-2; D uncertain. The CDR3 is 14 amino acids. Germline loops: CDR1 SGDLS, CDR2 YYNGEE. V lost 6 bases to trimming and J lost 4 bases, with 16 bases between them. CDR3 DNA sequence: TGTGCCAGCACTCCCGGGGAGAGGAGCTATGGCTACACCTTC. Protein product: CASTPGERSYGYTF.

This clonotype was counted between two and nine times. This chain connects TRBV5-6 to TRBJ2-1, with 7 bases that match TRBD2. CDR3 size: 15 residues. CDR1 and CDR2 from the germline V gene are SGHDT and YYEEEE. Germline trimming cut 4 bases from V and 0 bases from J; bases unmatched to any gene: 4. The CDR3 region has the DNA TGTGCCAGCAGCGGTCTAGCGGTCTCCTACAATGAGCAGTTCTTC. The encoded protein is CASSGLAVSYNEQFF.

The chain links TRBV27 to TRBJ2-5, with a possible D match to TRBD1 (6 bases). The germline V gene has CDR1 MNHEY and CDR2 SMNVEV (reference sequence). V lost 3 bases, J lost 2 bases, and 7 bases lay in between. This CDR3 is built from 13 residues. CDR3 amino acids: CASSFQGQETQYF. The CDR3 DNA sequence: TGTGCCAGCAGTTTCCAGGGGCAAGAGACCCAGTACTTC.

This clonotype was recorded a few times. The rearrangement uses TRBV12-5 and TRBJ1-5; D ambiguous. In germline, CDR1 is LGHNT, CDR2 FRNRAP. The V and J ends lost 6 bases and 4 bases respectively, with 4 bases between them. The CDR3 has 11 amino acids. The CDR3 reads CASGGNQPQHF. CDR3 bases: TGTGCTAGTGGGGGGAATCAGCCCCAGCATTTT.

This clonotype was found a few times. This chain connects TRBV7-2 to TRBJ1-2; D gene unclear. This CDR3 comprises 14 residues. CDR1 is SGHTA and CDR2 is FQGNSA in the germline V gene. Trimming took 1 base from V and 3 from J, leaving 9 bases between them. The CDR3 DNA is TGTGCCAGCAGCTTAGTCCCCGGGGACTATGGCTACACCTTC. Its translation: CASSLVPGDYGYTF.

V usage is TRBV6-2 or TRBV6-3 and J usage is TRBJ2-1; a possible D gene is TRBD1 (6 bases). Germline CDR1 and CDR2: MNHEY and SVGEGT. The germline V and J ends were trimmed by 2 bases and 7 bases, with 18 bases remaining between them. CDR3 length: 16 residues. In DNA, the CDR3 is TGTGCCAGCAGTTACCGGTATGACCCAGGGGCTAATGAGCAGTTCTTC. Residues: CASSYRYDPGANEQFF.

The chain recombines TRBV27 with TRBJ2-7, with TRBD1 matching 7 bases. There are 14 residues in the CDR3. The germline V gene encodes CDR1 MNHEY and CDR2 SMNVEV (reference sequence). Germline trimming cut 6 bases from V and 5 bases from J; bases unmatched to any gene: 10. In nucleotides, the CDR3 is TGTGCCAGCAGCCCCCGGGACAGACCCAACGAGCAGTACGTC. The encoded protein is CASSPRDRPNEQYV.

This clonotype has only a few counts. Compared with germline, one end of the junction differs, possibly owing to a read error. The V gene is TRBV7-9, the J gene TRBJ2-1; maybe TRBD2 (5 bases). Germline CDR1 and CDR2: SEHNR and FQNEAQ (reference sequence). This CDR3 region has 13 residues. DNA of the CDR3: TGTGCCAGCAACTTAAACACGGGGTTTGAGCAGTTCTTC. Residues: CASNLNTGFEQFF.

This clonotype has only a few counts. V and J are TRBV5-6 and TRBJ2-7; the D call may be TRBD1 or TRBD2 (5 bases each). The V gene's germline CDR1 is SGHDT and CDR2 YYEEEE. V was shortened by 1 base and J by 5 bases, with 10 bases between the two germline ends. The CDR3 totals 13 residues. The CDR3 nucleotides are TGTGCCAGCAGCTTGCGGGACCAGGACGAGCAGTACTTC. Its protein is CASSLRDQDEQYF.

Here the CDR3 DNA reads TGTGCCAGCAGTCGTGACCTGAACACTGAAGCTTTCTTT. Protein: CASSRDLNTEAFF. V and J are TRBV12-3 or TRBV12-4 and TRBJ1-1; D unclear. The V end lost 5 bases, the J end lost 0 bases, and 7 bases lay between the germline ends. This CDR3 is 13 amino acids long.

This clonotype was seen a single time. At one of its ends the junction is not consistent with the germline gene, which may arise from a read error. The V and J genes are TRBV7-7 and TRBJ2-4, with 7 bases matching TRBD1. The CDR3 covers 15 residues. Per germline, CDR1 SSHAT and CDR2 FNYEAQ (reference sequence). The DNA of the CDR3 is TGTGCTAGCAGCCGACTACACAGGGGCAAGAACATTCAGTACTTC. It yields the protein CASSRLHRGKNIQYF.

The gene calls are TRBV10-3 and TRBJ2-5; 11 nucleotides match TRBD2. CDR3 length equals 15 residues. Germline trimming cut 7 bases from V and 5 bases from J; bases unmatched to any gene: 9. Looked up from germline, CDR1 is ENHRY and CDR2 is SYGVKD. The CDR3 here is CAIKVGTSGWETQYF. Written as DNA, the CDR3 is TGTGCCATCAAAGTCGGGACTAGCGGTTGGGAGACCCAGTACTTC.